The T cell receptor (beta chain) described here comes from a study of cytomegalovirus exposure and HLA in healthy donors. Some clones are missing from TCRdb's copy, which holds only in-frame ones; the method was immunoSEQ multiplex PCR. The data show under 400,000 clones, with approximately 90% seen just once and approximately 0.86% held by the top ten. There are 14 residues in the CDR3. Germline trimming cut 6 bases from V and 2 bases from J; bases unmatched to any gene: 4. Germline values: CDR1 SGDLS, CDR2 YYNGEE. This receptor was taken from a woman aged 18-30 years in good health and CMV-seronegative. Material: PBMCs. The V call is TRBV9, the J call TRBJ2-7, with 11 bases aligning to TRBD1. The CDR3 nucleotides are TGTGCCAGCACCCCGGGACAGGGGGCCTACGAGCAGTACTTC. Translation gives CASTPGQGAYEQYF.